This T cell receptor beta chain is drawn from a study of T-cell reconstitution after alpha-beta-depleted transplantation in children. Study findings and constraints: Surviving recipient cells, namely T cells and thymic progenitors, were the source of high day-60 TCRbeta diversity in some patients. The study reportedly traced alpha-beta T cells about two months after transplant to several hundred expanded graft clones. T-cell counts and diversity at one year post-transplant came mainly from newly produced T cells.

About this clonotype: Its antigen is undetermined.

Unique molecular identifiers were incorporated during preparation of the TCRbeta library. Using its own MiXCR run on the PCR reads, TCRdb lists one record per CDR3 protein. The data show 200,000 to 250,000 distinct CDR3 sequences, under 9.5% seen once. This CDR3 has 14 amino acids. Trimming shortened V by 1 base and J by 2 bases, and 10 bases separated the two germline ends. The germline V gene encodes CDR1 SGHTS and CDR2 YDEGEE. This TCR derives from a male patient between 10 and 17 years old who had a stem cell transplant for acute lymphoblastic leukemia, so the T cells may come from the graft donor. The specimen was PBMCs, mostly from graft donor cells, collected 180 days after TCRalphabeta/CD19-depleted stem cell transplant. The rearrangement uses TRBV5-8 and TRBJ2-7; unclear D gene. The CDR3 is CASSLLGIPYEQYF. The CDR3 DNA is TGTGCCAGCAGCTTGTTGGGCATACCCTACGAGCAGTACTTC.